The source of this TCR beta chain is a study of CD8 T cells in Susac syndrome. Study conclusions and caveats: Only a relatively small number of individuals were included in the TCR sequencing and HLA analysis.

With random hexamers, reverse transcription was performed on about 0.5 to 1 ug of RNA. TCRdb ran MiXCR on the immunoSEQ multiplex PCR reads and lists one entry per CDR3 protein. The repertoire holds about 150,000 distinct CDR3 sequences, 95% to 96% seen once, with around 0.15% in the top ten. The germline V and J ends were trimmed by 1 base and 8 bases, with 11 bases remaining between them. This CDR3 has 14 residues. The germline CDR1 and CDR2 sequences are SGHVS and FNYEAQ. CD8+ and CD4+ T cells from blood underwent TCR beta sequencing, which was carried out in a high-throughput format. The multiple sclerosis control group was made up of treatment-naive patients with stable or active relapsing-remitting disease. To note about this clonotype: Its cognate antigen is unknown.

The chain joins TRBV7-6 to TRBJ1-4; D not resolved. The sequence derives from a human donor with multiple sclerosis. Specimen: CD8+ T cells from PBMCs. CDR3 amino acids: CASSLGGGEEKLFF. The CDR3 DNA follows: TGTGCCAGCAGCTTAGGCGGTGGGGAGGAAAAACTGTTTTTT.